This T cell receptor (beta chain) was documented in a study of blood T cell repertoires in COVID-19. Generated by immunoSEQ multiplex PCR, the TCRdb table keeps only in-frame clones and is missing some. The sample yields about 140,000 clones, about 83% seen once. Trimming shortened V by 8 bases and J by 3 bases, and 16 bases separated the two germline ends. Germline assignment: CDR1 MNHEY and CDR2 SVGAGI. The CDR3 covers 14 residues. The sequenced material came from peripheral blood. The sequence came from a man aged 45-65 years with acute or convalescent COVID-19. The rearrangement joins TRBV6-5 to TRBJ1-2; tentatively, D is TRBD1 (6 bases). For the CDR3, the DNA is TGTGCCAGCGATCGGACAGAACCGGACTATGGCTACACCTTC. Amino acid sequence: CASDRTEPDYGYTF.